The 24 T cell receptor beta chains below all came from one sample that was sequenced in a study of beta chain features in type 1 diabetes. Study-wide results and caveats: A moderate, significant TCRB CDR3 shortening appeared in type 1 diabetes across four CD4+ subsets.

These TCRs' antigens remain unknown. The authors reverse transcribed all of the isolated RNA, so sequencing captured expressed TCRB transcripts. Some clones are missing from TCRdb's copy, which holds only in-frame ones; the method was immunoSEQ multiplex PCR. Of over 650,000 clones listed, more than 13% are singletons. The specimen sequenced was naive CD4+ T cells from blood. Receptors were obtained from a man in his late teens or twenties with type 1 diabetes.

This clone was counted between two and nine times. The chain combines TRBV7-9 with TRBJ1-2, with D maybe TRBD1 (5 bases). The CDR3 contains 15 residues. Germline assignment: CDR1 SEHNR and CDR2 FQNEAQ (reference sequence). V was clipped by 5 bases and J by 7 bases, with 20 bases between them. The CDR3 DNA reads as TGTGCCAGCAGCGCCCACGCGGCAGGGCTTGCTGGCTACACCTTC. Amino acid sequence: CASSAHAAGLAGYTF.

This clone was seen only a few times. The chain uses TRBV7-2 and TRBJ2-1, with 12 positions matching TRBD1. J lost 8 bases, V lost 5 bases, and 4 bases had no gene match. The germline gives CDR1 SGHTA, CDR2 FQGNSA. This CDR3 contains 14 residues. CDR3: CASSPGQGADEQFF. In DNA, the CDR3 is TGTGCCAGCAGCCCGGGACAGGGGGCGGATGAGCAGTTCTTC.

The rearrangement uses TRBV5-4 and TRBJ2-7; no clear D gene. The CDR3 loop spans 16 amino acids. Germline V gene data show CDR1 as SGHNT and CDR2 as YYREEE (reference sequence). V lost 0 bases, J lost 0 bases, and 13 bases lay in between. CDR3 amino acids: CASSLGFMTSSYEQYF. The CDR3 DNA sequence: TGTGCCAGCAGCTTGGGGTTCATGACGAGCTCCTACGAGCAGTACTTC.

This clone was counted a few times. CDR3 nucleotides: TGTGCCTGGAGTACGGGCGCCATTAATGAAAAACTGTTTTTT. Translated: CAWSTGAINEKLFF. The chain carries TRBV30 and TRBJ1-4; D not resolved. The CDR3 covers 14 residues. Per germline, CDR1 GTSNPN and CDR2 SVGIG (reference sequence). V was shortened by 2 bases and J by 4 bases, with 11 bases between the two germline ends.

This chain links TRBV30 with TRBJ2-1, with D perhaps matching TRBD2 (5 bases). Per germline, CDR1 GTSNPN and CDR2 SVGIG (reference sequence). The CDR3 runs 14 residues. Trimming removed 4 bases at V and 1 base at J, with 11 bases between. CDR3 sequence reads: CAWKGGSSYNEQFF. CDR3 nucleotides: TGTGCCTGGAAAGGAGGCTCTTCCTACAATGAGCAGTTCTTC.

The chain recombines TRBV6-5 with TRBJ2-7, with a possible D match to TRBD1 (6 bases). V lost 6 bases and J lost 0, with 15 bases in between. CDR3 length equals 15 residues. CDR1 MNHEY and CDR2 SVGAGI come from the germline V gene. The CDR3 DNA sequence: TGTGCCAGCAGCTTTAAGGGGGTTAGCTCCTACGAGCAGTACTTC. Its translation is CASSFKGVSSYEQYF.

The rearrangement links TRBV4-1 to TRBJ2-5; D is perhaps TRBD2 (6 bases). The CDR3 loop spans 14 amino acids. Germline CDR1 is MGHRA and CDR2 is YSYEKL. With 2 bases removed from V and 4 bases from J, the gap between germline ends came to 11 bases. In nucleotides, the CDR3 is TGCGCCAGCAGCCAACAAGGGACTGGAGAGACCCAGTACTTC. Protein: CASSQQGTGETQYF.

This clone was seen only a few times. V gene TRBV7-9 combines with J gene TRBJ2-5, with 7 bases that match TRBD1. TRBJ2-7 matches the DNA end more closely, so the J call is doubtful. Germline V CDR1 and CDR2: SEHNR, FQNEAQ (reference sequence). The CDR3 sequence is 14 residues long. The CDR3 DNA is TGTGCCAGCAGCTTAGGGGACAGCTCCTACGAGCAGTACTTC. It is translated as CASSLGDSSYEQYF.

This clone has only a few counts. The rearrangement uses TRBV6-5 and TRBJ2-5, with D unresolved. The V and J ends lost 6 bases and 5 bases respectively, with 10 bases between them. The CDR3 sequence is 12 residues long. Germline V gene lookup returns CDR1 MNHEY and CDR2 SVGAGI. The CDR3 loop is CASSGSLETQYF. The CDR3 bases are TGTGCCAGCAGCGGTAGCTTGGAGACCCAGTACTTC.

This clone was found a few times. The chain carries TRBV4-1 and TRBJ2-1; 7 bases are shared with TRBD2. The V and J ends lost 0 bases and 9 bases, in that order; junction bases with no gene match: 14. The CDR3 is made up of 17 amino acids. CDR1 and CDR2 from the germline V gene are MGHRA and YSYEKL. The CDR3 protein is CASSQDLVGEGPSEQFF. CDR3 nucleotide sequence: TGCGCCAGCAGCCAAGATCTGGTGGGGGAGGGCCCGTCTGAGCAGTTCTTC.

Only a few counts were recorded for this clone. The chain is built from TRBV4-3 and TRBJ2-7; 8 nucleotides align to TRBD1. Germline V lookup: CDR1 LGHNA, CDR2 YSLEER. The CDR3 runs to 16 residues. The trim removed 1 base at V and 6 bases at J, leaving 11 bases unmatched. CDR3 in DNA: TGCGCCAGCAGCCAAGGGCTCGGACAGGGTACGGGCGAGCAGTACTTC. The encoded protein is CASSQGLGQGTGEQYF.

This clone was observed a few times. The chain couples TRBV29-1 to TRBJ2-7; D gene uncertain. There are 15 residues in the CDR3. V shed 1 base and J shed 5 bases, with 18 bases lying between them. Germline CDR1 is SQVTM and CDR2 is ANQGSEA. CDR3 coding DNA: TGCAGCGTTGAAGTCCTCGGGCAGGTCGTCCACGAGCAGTACTTC. Translated, it gives CSVEVLGQVVHEQYF.

For the CDR3, the DNA is TGTGCCAGCAGATCGAGCGTGGGGTTTGAAAAACTGTTTTTT. Residues: CASRSSVGFEKLFF. The chain carries TRBV2 and TRBJ1-4; D is uncertain. With 6 bases removed from V and 7 bases from J, the gap between germline ends came to 15 bases. This CDR3 comprises 14 residues. CDR1 and CDR2 from the germline V gene are SNHLY and FYNNEI.

Only a few counts were recorded for this clone. The genes are TRBV6-5 and TRBJ2-7; TRBD1 aligns across 8 bases. Germline V gene lookup returns CDR1 MNHEY and CDR2 SVGAGI. This CDR3 region has 14 residues. V shed 6 bases and J 2 bases; nucleotides not matched to a gene: 6. The CDR3 DNA follows: TGTGCCAGCAGCCAACCGGGACAGGCCTACGAGCAGTACTTC. Amino acids: CASSQPGQAYEQYF.

The genes are TRBV30 and TRBJ2-5; TRBD1 might be the D (6 bases). Per germline, CDR1 GTSNPN and CDR2 SVGIG (reference sequence). The V end lost 3 bases, the J end lost 2 bases, and 10 bases lay between the germline ends. The CDR3 covers 13 residues. CDR3 sequence reads: CAWRGTPQETQYF. DNA of the CDR3: TGTGCCTGGAGGGGGACACCTCAAGAGACCCAGTACTTC.

The chain carries TRBV29-1 and TRBJ2-3; D ambiguous. The CDR3 is 14 residues long. Germline V gene sequence: CDR1 SQVTM, CDR2 ANQGSEA. The germline V and J ends were trimmed by 4 bases and 0 bases, with 11 bases remaining between them. The CDR3 nucleotides are TGCAGCGTTGCGTGGACGGCCAGCACAGATACGCAGTATTTT. Its translation is CSVAWTASTDTQYF.

This clone was recorded a few times. The chain combines TRBV19 with TRBJ2-7; possible D gene TRBD1, 5 bases. Between the trimmed V and J ends, which lost 5 bases and 0 bases, there was a span of 8 bases. This CDR3 comprises 13 residues. Per the germline V gene, CDR1 is LNHDA and CDR2 is SQIVND (reference sequence). As DNA, the CDR3 is TGTGCCAGTAGTGCGGACACCTCCTACGAGCAGTACTTC. Its translation is CASSADTSYEQYF.

This clone was detected only a few times. The chain links TRBV6-5 to TRBJ2-7; tentative D call: TRBD2 (6 bases). Germline CDR1 reads MNHEY; CDR2 reads SVGAGI. Trimming shortened V by 0 bases and J by 4 bases, and 13 bases separated the two germline ends. The CDR3 contains 15 residues. The CDR3 is CASSYSGGTRYEQYF. The CDR3 DNA follows: TGTGCCAGCAGTTACTCGGGGGGTACGAGATACGAGCAGTACTTC.

This rearrangement joins TRBV28 to TRBJ2-1, with TRBD1 as a possible D gene (5 bases). The V gene lost 1 base and the J gene lost 12 bases, with 10 bases spanning the gap. The CDR3 has 12 residues. Per germline, CDR1 MDHEN and CDR2 SYDVKM. DNA for the CDR3: TGTGCCAGCAGTTTATACAGGCTGAGGCAGTTCTTC. It yields the protein CASSLYRLRQFF.

V is TRBV27 and J is TRBJ1-2; D possibly corresponds to TRBD1 (5 bases). Between the trimmed V and J ends, which lost 5 bases and 2 bases, there was a span of 12 bases. This CDR3 is 14 amino acids long. Per germline, CDR1 MNHEY and CDR2 SMNVEV (reference sequence). The CDR3 sequence: CASSPGTENYGYTF. In DNA form, the CDR3 reads TGTGCCAGCAGTCCCGGGACGGAGAACTATGGCTACACCTTC.

This clone turned up a few times. The chain carries TRBV30 and TRBJ2-1; 13 bases align to TRBD2. The J segment lost 9 bases and the V segment lost 7 bases, leaving 6 bases of the junction unmatched. Germline CDR1 and CDR2: GTSNPN and SVGIG (reference sequence). The CDR3 is made up of 13 amino acids. The CDR3 spells CASRTSGSGEQFF. CDR3 bases: TGTGCCTCCCGGACTAGCGGGAGTGGTGAGCAGTTCTTC.

Regarding this clone: Other DNA sequences in the sample encode the same CDR3. The chain carries TRBV20-1 and TRBJ2-7, with 9 bases identical to TRBD1. The V gene's germline CDR1 is DFQATT and CDR2 SNEGSKA (reference sequence). The CDR3 runs 11 residues. The V segment lost 5 bases and the J segment 4 bases; nucleotides outside the gene matches: 0. CDR3 loop: CSADRGYEQYF. The CDR3 bases are TGCAGTGCTGACAGGGGGTACGAGCAGTACTTC.

Notes on this clone: At one of its ends the junction is not consistent with the germline gene, which may arise from a read error. This rearrangement joins TRBV7-9 to TRBJ2-5; D is perhaps TRBD2 (6 bases). The germline V gene encodes CDR1 SEHNR and CDR2 FQNEAQ (reference sequence). The CDR3 extends over 13 amino acids. Here the CDR3 DNA reads TGTGCCAGCAGCTTAAGGACTATGGCGTCTTACAACTTC. Translated, it gives CASSLRTMASYNF.

The V gene is TRBV18, the J gene TRBJ2-7; D is undetermined. The CDR3 loop spans 16 amino acids. The germline gives CDR1 KGHSH, CDR2 LQKENI. V was trimmed by 3 bases and J by 0 bases, leaving 15 bases between them. CDR3 sequence: CASSPSPGSSSYEQYF. As DNA, the CDR3 is TGTGCCAGCTCACCGTCTCCGGGCAGCAGCTCCTACGAGCAGTACTTC.